This T cell receptor (beta chain) is drawn from a study of CD8 T cells in Susac syndrome. The CDR3 is 14 amino acids. Germline V gene data show CDR1 as KGHSY and CDR2 as FQNENV. J was trimmed by 7 bases and V by 6 bases; bases with no gene match: 9. CD8+ and CD4+ T cells circulating in blood were sequenced for TCR beta. The patients who served as multiple sclerosis controls were treatment-naive and had stable or active relapsing-remitting disease that fulfilled the revised McDonald criteria. Negative isolation was applied to CD8+ and CD4+ T cells, and FACS enrichment was applied to TEMRA cells. cDNA came from about 0.5 to 1 ug RNA primed by random hexamers. Across 54 Vbeta and 13 Jbeta, immunoSEQ multiplex PCR amplified TCR beta CDR3. TCRdb re-derived calls from the immunoSEQ multiplex PCR reads in MiXCR, one entry per CDR3 protein. The table lists some 130,000 distinct CDR3 sequences, 80% of them singletons.

Sequencing was performed on CD8+ T cells from PBMCs. The V gene is TRBV16, the J gene TRBJ2-1; 7 nucleotides match TRBD2. The source of this sequence is a human donor with multiple sclerosis. The CDR3: CASRPLAARNEQFF. The CDR3 coding sequence is TGTGCCAGCAGACCTCTAGCGGCCAGGAATGAGCAGTTCTTC.